The clone carrying this T cell receptor beta chain occurred many times. Its antigen remains unidentified. The sample comes from a study of T cells in Graves' hyperthyroidism and ophthalmopathy. General study results and limits: Progression to ophthalmopathy was predicted a median of 6.5 months early. In the blood, most expanded thyroid clonotypes above 0.001 appeared as well.

The investigators amplified TCR beta CDR3 regions from RNA transcripts. The HTBI primer set was used in a first-round RT-PCR of the TCR CDR3. Using its own MiXCR run on the multiplex PCR reads, TCRdb lists one record per CDR3 protein. Here the sample spans roughly 280,000 distinct CDR3 sequences, around 15% being singletons. This CDR3 is built from 14 residues. The germline gives CDR1 MNHEY, CDR2 SMNVEV (reference sequence). J was trimmed by 3 bases and V by 4 bases; bases with no gene match: 4. The sequenced sample was blood. The rearrangement uses TRBV27 and TRBJ2-3; the match to TRBD2 covers 7 bases. The sequence came from a woman in her fifties or sixties with Graves' ophthalmopathy. The chain's CDR3 is CASSWEGSTDTQYF. CDR3 DNA sequence: TGTGCCAGCAGTTGGGAGGGCTCAACAGATACGCAGTATTTT.